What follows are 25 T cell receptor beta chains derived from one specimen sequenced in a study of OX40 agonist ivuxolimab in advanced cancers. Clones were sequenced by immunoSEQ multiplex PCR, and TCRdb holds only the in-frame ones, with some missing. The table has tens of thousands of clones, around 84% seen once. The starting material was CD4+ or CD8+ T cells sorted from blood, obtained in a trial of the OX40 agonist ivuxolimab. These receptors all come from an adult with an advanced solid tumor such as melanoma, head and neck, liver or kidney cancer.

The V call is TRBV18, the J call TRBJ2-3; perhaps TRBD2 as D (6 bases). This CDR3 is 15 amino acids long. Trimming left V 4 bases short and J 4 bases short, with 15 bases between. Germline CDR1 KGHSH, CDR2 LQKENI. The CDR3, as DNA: TGTGCCAGCTCACGGGTCAGGACTAAGGCAGATACGCAGTATTTT. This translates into CASSRVRTKADTQYF.

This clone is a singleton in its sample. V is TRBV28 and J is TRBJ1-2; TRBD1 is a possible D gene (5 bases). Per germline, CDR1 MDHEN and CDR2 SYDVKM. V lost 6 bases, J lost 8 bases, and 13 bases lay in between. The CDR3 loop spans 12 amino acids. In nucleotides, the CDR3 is TGTGCCAGCAGGAGGGGCAGGGCCGGCTACACCTTC. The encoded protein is CASRRGRAGYTF.

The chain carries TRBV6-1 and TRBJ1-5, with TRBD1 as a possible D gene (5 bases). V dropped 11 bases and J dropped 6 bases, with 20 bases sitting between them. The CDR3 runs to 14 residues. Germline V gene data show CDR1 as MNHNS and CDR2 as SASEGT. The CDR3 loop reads CASYPQGAGQPQHF. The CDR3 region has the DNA TGTGCCTCCTACCCGCAGGGAGCGGGTCAGCCCCAGCATTTT.

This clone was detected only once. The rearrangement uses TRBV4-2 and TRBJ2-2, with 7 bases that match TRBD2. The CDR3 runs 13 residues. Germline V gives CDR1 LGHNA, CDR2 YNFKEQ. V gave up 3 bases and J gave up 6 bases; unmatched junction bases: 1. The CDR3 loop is CASSQTSSGELFF. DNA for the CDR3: TGTGCCAGCAGCCAGACTAGCTCCGGGGAGCTGTTTTTT.

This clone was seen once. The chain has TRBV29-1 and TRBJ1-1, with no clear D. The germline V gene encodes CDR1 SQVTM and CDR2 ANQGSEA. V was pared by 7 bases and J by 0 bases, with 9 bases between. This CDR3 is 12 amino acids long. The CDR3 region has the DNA TGCAGCGCCGCCGGGCTGAACACTGAAGCTTTCTTT. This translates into CSAAGLNTEAFF.

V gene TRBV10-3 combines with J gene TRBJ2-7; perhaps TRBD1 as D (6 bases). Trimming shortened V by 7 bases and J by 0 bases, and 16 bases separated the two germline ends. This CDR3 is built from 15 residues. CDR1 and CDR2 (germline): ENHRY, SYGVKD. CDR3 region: CAIKKTGYNSYEQYF. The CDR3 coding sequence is TGTGCCATCAAAAAGACAGGATACAACTCCTACGAGCAGTACTTC.

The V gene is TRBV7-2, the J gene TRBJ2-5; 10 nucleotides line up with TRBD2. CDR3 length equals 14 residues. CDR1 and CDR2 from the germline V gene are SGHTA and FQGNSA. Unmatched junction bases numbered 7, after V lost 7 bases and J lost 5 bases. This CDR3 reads CASTSSGSWETQYF. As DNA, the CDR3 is TGTGCCAGCACCTCTAGCGGGAGTTGGGAGACCCAGTACTTC.

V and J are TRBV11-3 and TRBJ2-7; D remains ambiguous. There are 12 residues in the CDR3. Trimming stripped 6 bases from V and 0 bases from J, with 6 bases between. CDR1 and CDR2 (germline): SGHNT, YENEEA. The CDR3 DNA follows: TGTGCCAGCAGTCCCAGCTCCTACGAGCAGTACTTC. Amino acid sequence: CASSPSSYEQYF. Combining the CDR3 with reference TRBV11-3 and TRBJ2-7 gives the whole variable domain EAGVVQSPRYKIIEKKQPVAFWCNPISGHNTLYWYLQNLGQGPELLIRYENEEAVDDSQLPKDRFSAERLKGVDSTLKIQPAELGDSAVYLCASSPSSYEQYFGPGTRLTVT.

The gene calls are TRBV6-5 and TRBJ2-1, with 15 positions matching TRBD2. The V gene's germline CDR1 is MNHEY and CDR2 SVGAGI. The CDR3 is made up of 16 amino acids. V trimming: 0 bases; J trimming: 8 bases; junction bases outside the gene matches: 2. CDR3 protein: CASSYSGLAGGYEQFF. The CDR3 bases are TGTGCCAGCAGTTACTCGGGACTAGCGGGGGGCTATGAGCAGTTCTTC.

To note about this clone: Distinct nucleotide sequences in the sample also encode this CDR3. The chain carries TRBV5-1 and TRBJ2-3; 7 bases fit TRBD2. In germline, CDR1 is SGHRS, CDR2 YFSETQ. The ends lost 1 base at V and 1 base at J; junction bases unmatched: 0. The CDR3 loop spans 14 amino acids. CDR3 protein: CASSLSGGTDTQYF. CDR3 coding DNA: TGCGCCAGCAGCTTGAGCGGGGGCACAGATACGCAGTATTTT.

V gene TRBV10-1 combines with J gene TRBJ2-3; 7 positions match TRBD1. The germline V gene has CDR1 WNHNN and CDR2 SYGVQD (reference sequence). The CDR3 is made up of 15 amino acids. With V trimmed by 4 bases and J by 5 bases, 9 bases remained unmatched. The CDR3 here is CASSGETGKGDTQYF. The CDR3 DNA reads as TGCGCCAGCAGTGGAGAGACAGGGAAAGGAGATACGCAGTATTTT.

The CDR3 region is CASSEGRGRTDTQYF. Written as DNA, the CDR3 is TGCGCCAGCAGTGAAGGTCGGGGGCGCACAGATACGCAGTATTTT. The chain combines TRBV10-1 with TRBJ2-3, with D perhaps given as TRBD1 or TRBD2 (6 bases each). From germline, CDR1 is WNHNN and CDR2 SYGVQD (reference sequence). The CDR3 contains 15 residues. V was shortened by 3 bases and J by 1 base, with 11 bases between the two germline ends.

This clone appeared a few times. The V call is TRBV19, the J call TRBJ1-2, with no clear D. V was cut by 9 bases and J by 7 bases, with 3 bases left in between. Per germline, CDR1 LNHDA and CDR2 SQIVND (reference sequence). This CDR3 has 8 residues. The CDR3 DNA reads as TGTGCCAGGGGTGGCTACACCTTC. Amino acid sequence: CARGGYTF.

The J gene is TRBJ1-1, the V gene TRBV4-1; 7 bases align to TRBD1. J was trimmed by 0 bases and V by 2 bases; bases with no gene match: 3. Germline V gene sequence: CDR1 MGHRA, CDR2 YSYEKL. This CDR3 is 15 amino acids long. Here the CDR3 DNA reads TGCGCCAGCAGCCAACAGGGGGGGATGAACACTGAAGCTTTCTTT. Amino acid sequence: CASSQQGGMNTEAFF.

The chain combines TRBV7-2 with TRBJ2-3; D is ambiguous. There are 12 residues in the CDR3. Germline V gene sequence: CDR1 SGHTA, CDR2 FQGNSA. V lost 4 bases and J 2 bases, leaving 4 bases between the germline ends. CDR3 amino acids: CASSSSTDTQYF. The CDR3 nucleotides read TGTGCCAGCAGCTCTTCCACAGATACGCAGTATTTT.

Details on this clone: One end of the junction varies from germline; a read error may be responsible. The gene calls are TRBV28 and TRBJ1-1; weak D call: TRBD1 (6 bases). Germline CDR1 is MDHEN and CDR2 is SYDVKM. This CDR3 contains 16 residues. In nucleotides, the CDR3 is TGTGCCAGCGGTTTCCCGGGGGGCGGTTTGAACACTGAAGCTTTCTTT. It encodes CASGFPGGGLNTEAFF.

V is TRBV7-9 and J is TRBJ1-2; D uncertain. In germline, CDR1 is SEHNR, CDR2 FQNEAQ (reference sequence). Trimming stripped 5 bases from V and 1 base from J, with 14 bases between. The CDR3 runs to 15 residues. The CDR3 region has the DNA TGTGCCAGCAGCCAGCAGACGTCCTATAACTATGGCTACACCTTC. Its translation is CASSQQTSYNYGYTF.

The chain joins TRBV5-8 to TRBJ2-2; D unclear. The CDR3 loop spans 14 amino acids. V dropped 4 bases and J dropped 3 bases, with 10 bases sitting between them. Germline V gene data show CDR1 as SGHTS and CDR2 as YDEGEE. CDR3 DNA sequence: TGTGCCAGCAGCCAACCGACCTACACCGGGGAGCTGTTTTTT. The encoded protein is CASSQPTYTGELFF.

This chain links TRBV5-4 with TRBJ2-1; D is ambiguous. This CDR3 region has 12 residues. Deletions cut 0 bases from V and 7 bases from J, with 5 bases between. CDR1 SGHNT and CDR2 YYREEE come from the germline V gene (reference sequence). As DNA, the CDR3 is TGTGCCAGCAGCTTGGACAGTAATGAGCAGTTCTTC. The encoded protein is CASSLDSNEQFF. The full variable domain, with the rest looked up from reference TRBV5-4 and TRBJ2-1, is ETGVTQSPTHLIKTRGQQVTLRCSSQSGHNTVSWYQQALGQGPQFIFQYYREEENGRGNFPPRFSGLQFPNYSSELNVNALELDDSALYLCASSLDSNEQFFGPGTRLTVL.

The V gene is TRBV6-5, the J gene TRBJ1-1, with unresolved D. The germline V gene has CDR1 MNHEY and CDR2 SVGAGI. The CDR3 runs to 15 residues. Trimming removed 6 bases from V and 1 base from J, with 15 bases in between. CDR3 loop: CASSPSPGGNTEAFF. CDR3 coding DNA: TGTGCCAGCAGCCCCTCCCCCGGAGGGAACACTGAAGCTTTCTTT.

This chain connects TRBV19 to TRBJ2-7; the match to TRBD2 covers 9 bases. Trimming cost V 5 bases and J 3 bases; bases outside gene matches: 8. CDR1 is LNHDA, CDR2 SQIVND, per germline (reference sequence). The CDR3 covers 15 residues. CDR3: CASSRTSETLYEQYF. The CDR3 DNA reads TGTGCCAGTAGTCGGACTAGCGAGACCCTCTACGAGCAGTACTTC.

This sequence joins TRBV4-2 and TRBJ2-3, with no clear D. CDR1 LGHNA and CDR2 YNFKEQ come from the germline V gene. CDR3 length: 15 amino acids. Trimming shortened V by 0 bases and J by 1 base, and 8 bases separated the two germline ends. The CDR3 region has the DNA TGTGCCAGCAGCCAAGATAATTACCGCACAGATACGCAGTATTTT. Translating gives CASSQDNYRTDTQYF.

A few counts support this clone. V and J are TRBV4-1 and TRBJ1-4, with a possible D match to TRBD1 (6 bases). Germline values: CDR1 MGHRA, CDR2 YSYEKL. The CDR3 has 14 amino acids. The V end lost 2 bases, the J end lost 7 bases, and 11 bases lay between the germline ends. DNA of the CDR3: TGCGCCAGCAGCCAAATCGGGGGGCGTGAAAAACTGTTTTTT. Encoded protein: CASSQIGGREKLFF.

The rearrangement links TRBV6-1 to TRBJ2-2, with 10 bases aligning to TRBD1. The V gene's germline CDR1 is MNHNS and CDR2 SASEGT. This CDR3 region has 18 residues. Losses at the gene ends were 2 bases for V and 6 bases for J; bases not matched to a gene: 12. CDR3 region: CASSELLGTGDGSGELFF. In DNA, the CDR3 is TGTGCCAGCAGTGAACTTTTAGGGACAGGGGATGGTTCCGGGGAGCTGTTTTTT.

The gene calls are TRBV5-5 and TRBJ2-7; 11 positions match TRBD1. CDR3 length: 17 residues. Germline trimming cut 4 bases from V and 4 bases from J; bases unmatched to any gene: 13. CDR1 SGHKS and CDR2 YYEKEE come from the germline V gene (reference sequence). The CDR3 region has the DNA TGTGCCAGCAGCCCCCAAGTCGGGACAGGGGGTGGATACGAGCAGTACTTC. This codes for CASSPQVGTGGGYEQYF.